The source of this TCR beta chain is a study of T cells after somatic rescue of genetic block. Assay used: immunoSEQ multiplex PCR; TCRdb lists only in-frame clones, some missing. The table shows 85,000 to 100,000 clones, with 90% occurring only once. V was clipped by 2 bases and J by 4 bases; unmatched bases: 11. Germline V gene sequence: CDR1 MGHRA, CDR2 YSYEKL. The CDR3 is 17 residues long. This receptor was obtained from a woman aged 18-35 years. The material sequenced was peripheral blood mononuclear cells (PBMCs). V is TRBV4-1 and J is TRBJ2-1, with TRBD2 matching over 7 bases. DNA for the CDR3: TGCGCCAGCAGCCAACAACAGCGGGGAGGGCCTTACAATGAGCAGTTCTTC. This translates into CASSQQQRGGPYNEQFF.